Below, 25 T cell receptor beta chains from the same sample are listed, as sequenced in a study of T cell responses to AZD1222 COVID-19 vaccine. Measured with immunoSEQ multiplex PCR; TCRdb has only the in-frame clones, and not every one. This table holds roughly 90,000 clones, just over 90% found once. The sequences come from peripheral blood, collected on day 0 of MenACWY control vaccination. The receptors originated from an adult in good health.

V is TRBV28 and J is TRBJ1-1, with D perhaps matching TRBD1 (5 bases). Trimming pared 3 bases from V and 3 bases from J, leaving 8 bases between. Germline V gene sequence: CDR1 MDHEN, CDR2 SYDVKM. The CDR3 sequence is 13 residues long. CDR3 nucleotide sequence: TGTGCCAGCAGTTTCGGAGGGGACACTGAAGCTTTCTTT. Protein: CASSFGGDTEAFF. The complete variable domain, with remaining parts taken from reference TRBV28 and TRBJ1-1, reads DVKVTQSSRYLVKRTGEKVFLECVQDMDHENMFWYRQDPGLGLRLIYFSYDVKMKEKGDIPEGYSVSREKKERFSLILESASTNQTSMYLCASSFGGDTEAFFGQGTRLTVV.

V usage is TRBV18 and J usage is TRBJ1-3, with a weak D call TRBD1 (6 bases). V lost 3 bases to trimming and J lost 2 bases, with 14 bases between them. Germline V gene data show CDR1 as KGHSH and CDR2 as LQKENI. The CDR3 extends over 16 amino acids. The CDR3 DNA reads TGTGCCAGCTCACCGAACTTCAGGGGAACTGGAAACACCATATATTTT. It codes for CASSPNFRGTGNTIYF.

The chain joins TRBV12-5 to TRBJ1-4, with D tentatively TRBD1 (5 bases). Germline lookup yields CDR1 LGHNT and CDR2 FRNRAP. The CDR3 is 15 amino acids. The ends were cut back, 6 bases at V and 8 bases at J, with 19 bases in the middle. CDR3 sequence: CASGMLLRGGEKLFF. The DNA for the CDR3 is TGTGCTAGTGGAATGTTATTAAGGGGAGGGGAAAAACTGTTTTTT.

The rearrangement uses TRBV5-1 and TRBJ1-1; weak D call: TRBD1 (6 bases). With 4 bases removed from V and 1 base from J, the gap between germline ends came to 17 bases. Germline lookup yields CDR1 SGHRS and CDR2 YFSETQ. This CDR3 spans 16 amino acids. DNA of the CDR3: TGCGCCAGCAGCATCTCCCGGGGGCTGGGGAACACTGAAGCTTTCTTT. As protein: CASSISRGLGNTEAFF.

In DNA, the CDR3 is TGTGCCACCCTCGCTGGGGGACGGAACTATGGCTACACCTTC. It codes for CATLAGGRNYGYTF. The chain joins TRBV6-5 to TRBJ1-2; maybe TRBD1 (5 bases). Trimming cost V 10 bases and J 2 bases, with 17 bases left between them. The germline CDR1 and CDR2 sequences are MNHEY and SVGAGI. The CDR3 length is 14 residues.

This clone was seen only once. This sequence joins TRBV28 and TRBJ2-2; 7 bases fit TRBD1. With V trimmed by 7 bases and J by 1 base, 6 bases remained unmatched. Germline-derived CDR1 and CDR2 are MDHEN and SYDVKM. The CDR3 is 15 amino acids. CDR3 nucleotide sequence: TGTGCCAGCAAGGGCCGGGACAGGAACACCGGGGAGCTGTTTTTT. This encodes CASKGRDRNTGELFF.

The chain links TRBV6-4 to TRBJ1-1; possible D gene TRBD1, 5 bases. V lost 2 bases and J 0 bases, leaving 22 bases between the germline ends. The CDR3 totals 19 residues. Germline assignment: CDR1 MRHNA and CDR2 SNTAGT. Here the CDR3 DNA reads TGTGCCAGCAGTGACGGCCCCCCGGGGGAGTGGGCACTGAACACTGAAGCTTTCTTT. Translation gives CASSDGPPGEWALNTEAFF.

V usage is TRBV3-1 (or the pseudogene TRBV3-2) and J usage is TRBJ1-4; D not resolved. The germline gives CDR1 LGHDT, CDR2 YNNKEL (reference sequence). The CDR3 spans 15 residues. Trimming took 1 base from V and 2 from J, leaving 8 bases between them. The CDR3 region is CASSQVGATNEKLFF. The DNA of the CDR3 is TGTGCCAGCAGCCAAGTGGGTGCTACTAATGAAAAACTGTTTTTT.

This clone appeared a few times. The rearrangement joins TRBV6-5 to TRBJ1-1, with no clear D. CDR1 MNHEY and CDR2 SVGAGI come from the germline V gene. This CDR3 comprises 13 residues. Trimming stripped 6 bases from V and 1 base from J, with 9 bases between. Here the CDR3 DNA reads TGTGCCAGCAGACTCGGCACGAACACTGAAGCTTTCTTT. Encoded protein: CASRLGTNTEAFF.

J is TRBJ1-5 and V is TRBV28; D unresolved. Germline lookup yields CDR1 MDHEN and CDR2 SYDVKM. The CDR3 length is 16 residues. Trimming took off 1 base at V and 3 bases at J, with 13 bases between the two ends. The CDR3: CASSLFRLENNQPQHF. CDR3 nucleotides: TGTGCCAGCAGTTTATTTAGGTTGGAGAACAATCAGCCCCAGCATTTT.

This chain connects TRBV30 to TRBJ2-3, with D hard to call. The CDR3 has 13 amino acids. Germline V gene sequence: CDR1 GTSNPN, CDR2 SVGIG (reference sequence). V was pared by 1 base and J by 2 bases, with 7 bases between. CDR3: CAWSDADTDTQYF. In DNA, the CDR3 is TGTGCCTGGAGTGACGCAGACACAGATACGCAGTATTTT.

The V call is TRBV7-9, the J call TRBJ1-1; 7 bases agree with TRBD1. The CDR3 covers 15 residues. The trim removed 1 base at V and 4 bases at J, leaving 6 bases unmatched. The germline V gene has CDR1 SEHNR and CDR2 FQNEAQ (reference sequence). DNA of the CDR3: TGTGCCAGCAGCTTAGGGATAGGGACAGCCACTGAAGCTTTCTTT. Its translation: CASSLGIGTATEAFF.

The rearrangement uses TRBV5-5 and TRBJ1-2; D is uncertain. V shed 4 bases and J shed 3 bases, with 7 bases lying between them. The CDR3 runs to 12 residues. In germline, CDR1 is SGHKS, CDR2 YYEKEE (reference sequence). CDR3 sequence: CASSIKDYGYTF. DNA of the CDR3: TGTGCCAGCAGCATCAAGGACTATGGCTACACCTTC.

The chain carries TRBV18 and TRBJ1-5, with a weak D call TRBD1 (5 bases). Trimming stripped 4 bases from V and 5 bases from J, with 9 bases between. The CDR3 is 13 residues long. Germline V gene sequence: CDR1 KGHSH, CDR2 LQKENI. In nucleotides, the CDR3 is TGTGCCAGCTCACAACAGGAGGATCAGCCCCAGCATTTT. Translating it yields CASSQQEDQPQHF.

The chain couples TRBV6-5 to TRBJ2-2; 10 bases are a match to TRBD1. Trimming took 2 bases from V and 5 from J; bases not matched to a gene: 5. The CDR3 runs 16 residues. In germline, CDR1 is MNHEY, CDR2 SVGAGI. DNA for the CDR3: TGTGCCAGCAGTTACGAGGGACAGGGGTTAACCGGGGAGCTGTTTTTT. It translates to CASSYEGQGLTGELFF.

The chain joins TRBV7-8 to TRBJ1-4; 7 nucleotides match TRBD1. The CDR3 extends over 15 amino acids. Unmatched junction bases numbered 5, after V lost 5 bases and J lost 2 bases. Germline V gene data show CDR1 as SGHVS and CDR2 as FQNEAQ. CDR3 in DNA: TGTGCCAGCAGCCCTCGACAGGGCACTAATGAAAAACTGTTTTTT. Protein: CASSPRQGTNEKLFF.

This chain joins TRBV12-5 and TRBJ1-4, with TRBD1 identical over 9 bases. The CDR3 runs 17 residues. V dropped 5 bases and J dropped 8; count of bases not matched to a gene: 15. From germline, CDR1 is LGHNT and CDR2 FRNRAP. The CDR3 DNA reads as TGTGCTAGTGGTGAAACGGGGGAAAGGACAGGGGAAGAAAAACTGTTTTTT. Its translation is CASGETGERTGEEKLFF.

In DNA, the CDR3 is TGTGCCAGTACCCTATACTCGGGCGCTTTGAACACTGAAGCTTTCTTT. Translated, it gives CASTLYSGALNTEAFF. The rearrangement uses TRBV19 and TRBJ1-1; no clear D gene. This CDR3 contains 16 residues. V lost 7 bases and J 0 bases, leaving 18 bases between the germline ends. The germline CDR1 and CDR2 sequences are LNHDA and SQIVND (reference sequence).

This clone was seen a single time. J is TRBJ1-2 and V is TRBV29-1, with a weak D call TRBD1 (5 bases). There are 11 residues in the CDR3. The V and J ends lost 0 bases and 14 bases respectively, with 13 bases between them. Germline lookup yields CDR1 SQVTM and CDR2 ANQGSEA. The chain's CDR3 is CSVEEGGWGTF. The DNA for the CDR3 is TGCAGCGTTGAAGAAGGAGGCTGGGGGACCTTC. Variable domain in full (rest from reference TRBV29-1 and TRBJ1-2): SAVISQKPSRDICQRGTSLTIQCQVDSQVTMMFWYRQQPGQSLTLIATANQGSEATYESGFVIDKFPISRPNLTFSTLTVSNMSPEDSSIYLCSVEEGGWGTFGSGTRLTVV.

This chain links TRBV5-4 with TRBJ1-1, with a tentative D call TRBD1 (6 bases). The CDR3 contains 14 residues. Trimming pared 3 bases from V and 3 bases from J, leaving 12 bases between. Germline lookup yields CDR1 SGHNT and CDR2 YYREEE (reference sequence). The CDR3 DNA sequence: TGTGCCAGCAGCTCCCCCGGACAGCACACTGAAGCTTTCTTT. Protein product: CASSSPGQHTEAFF.

The V gene is TRBV29-1, the J gene TRBJ1-1; TRBD1 matches at 7 bases. The CDR3 totals 14 residues. Germline-derived CDR1 and CDR2 are SQVTM and ANQGSEA. After removal of 6 bases from V and 0 bases from J, the junction contained 7 bases not matched to a gene. CDR3 sequence reads: CSVDREVMNTEAFF. The CDR3 region has the DNA TGCAGCGTCGACAGGGAGGTGATGAACACTGAAGCTTTCTTT.

The V gene is TRBV27, the J gene TRBJ1-4; D is unresolved. The germline CDR1 and CDR2 sequences are MNHEY and SMNVEV (reference sequence). This CDR3 has 15 residues. The germline V and J ends were trimmed by 4 bases and 0 bases, with 9 bases remaining between them. The CDR3 bases are TGTGCCAGCAGTTGGGGAGGATCAACTAATGAAAAACTGTTTTTT. Translated, it gives CASSWGGSTNEKLFF.

This clone came up once. The rearrangement uses TRBV27 and TRBJ1-2, with a possible D match to TRBD1 (6 bases). Germline lookup yields CDR1 MNHEY and CDR2 SMNVEV (reference sequence). With 2 bases removed from V and 7 bases from J, the gap between germline ends came to 14 bases. This CDR3 spans 14 amino acids. The CDR3 DNA reads as TGTGCCAGCAGTTTAACGGGACATGGATCTGGCTACACCTTC. The encoded protein is CASSLTGHGSGYTF.

Here the CDR3 DNA reads TGTGCCAGCAGTCAAATCCGGGCTAATGAAAAACTGTTTTTT. This sequence encodes CASSQIRANEKLFF. The chain carries TRBV27 and TRBJ1-4; no firm D call. CDR3 size: 14 residues. The ends were cut back, 5 bases at V and 3 bases at J, with 10 bases in the middle. Germline loops: CDR1 MNHEY, CDR2 SMNVEV (reference sequence). Based on the CDR3 plus reference TRBV27 and TRBJ1-4, the full variable domain is EAQVTQNPRYLITVTGKKLTVTCSQNMNHEYMSWYRQDPGLGLRQIYYSMNVEVTDKGDVPEGYKVSRKEKRNFPLILESPSPNQTSLYFCASSQIRANEKLFFGSGTQLSVL.

The chain carries TRBV27 and TRBJ1-1; D possibly corresponds to TRBD1 (6 bases). The CDR3 contains 13 residues. V lost 5 bases, J lost 5 bases, and 12 bases lay in between. Germline V CDR1 and CDR2: MNHEY, SMNVEV (reference sequence). CDR3 in DNA: TGTGCCAGCAGTAGTAAGGGGGGGACTGAAGCTTTCTTT. Encoded protein: CASSSKGGTEAFF.